The clone carrying this TCR beta chain has a count of ten or more. As yet, its antigen is unknown. These data are taken from a study of blood T cells in healthy people across ages. On the study more broadly: Template switching picked up about one barcoded beta molecule for each two T cells. Study-wide results and limits: Among long-lived donors, naive CD4+ cells were more numerous and diversity higher than in aged donors.

Using a J-beta primer mix together with a sample-barcoded 5' primer, a second PCR was run for roughly 6 to 11 cycles. TCRdb fed the 5' RACE reads into MiXCR, producing one record per CDR3 protein. This sample has 650,000 or so distinct CDR3 sequences; about 51% occur once, and the top ten carry roughly 13%. Healthy Caucasians from Russia aged roughly 6 to 90 served as donors. Per the germline V gene, CDR1 is SGHRS and CDR2 is YFSETQ. The CDR3 loop spans 17 amino acids. J gave up 4 bases and V 1 base, and 6 bases lay outside the gene matches. Sequenced sample: blood. The TCR was taken from a woman of 80 years or more in good health. The rearrangement joins TRBV5-1 to TRBJ2-2; 11 positions match TRBD1. CDR3 sequence: CASSLSQGTGGTGELFF. For the CDR3, the DNA is TGCGCCAGCAGCTTGTCTCAAGGGACAGGGGGCACCGGGGAGCTGTTTTTT.